A selection of T cell receptor beta chains follows, all from one sample in a study of T-cell memory formation after mild COVID-19. MiXCR was run by TCRdb on the 5' RACE reads, yielding one entry per CDR3 protein. The sample yields about 560,000 distinct CDR3 sequences, around a sixth seen once. Sequenced material: PBMCs or a T cell subset sorted from them (not recorded which). These receptors originate from an adult woman who had mild COVID-19 (a few samples of this study predate the infection). Cell type and time point are not known. The CDR3 runs from the conserved cysteine through the conserved F or W. A D gene is named only where the DNA matches it firmly. Clone size appears in some rows only: once, few, many, or a class for an expanded clone.

TRBV12-3/TRBV12-4	15	TRBJ1-2	many	NA	TGTGCCAGCAGTGCCGGAGAGGCCCGGGGCTATGGCTACACCTTC	CASSAGEARGYGYTF
TRBV3-1	20	TRBJ2-3	NA	TRBD1	TGTGCCAGCAGCCAAGATCTGACAGGGGGCTTCTCTGCGGTCACAGATACGCAGTATTTT	CASSQDLTGGFSAVTDTQYF
TRBV12-3/TRBV12-4	14	TRBJ2-1	few	NA	TGTGCCAGCAGGATGCCCGGAATACAGAATGAGCAGTTCTTC	CASRMPGIQNEQFF
TRBV5-5	14	TRBJ2-5	NA	NA	TGTGCCAGCAGCTGGGAAGCAGTGCAAGAGACCCAGTACTTC	CASSWEAVQETQYF
TRBV20-1	13	TRBJ2-5	NA	NA	TGCAGTGTCCACGAGCGGGCCCAAGAGACCCAGTACTTC	CSVHERAQETQYF
TRBV4-1	17	TRBJ2-2	many	NA	TGCGCCAGCAGCCAAACTCGGACAGGGAGGGACACCGGGGAGCTGTTTTTT	CASSQTRTGRDTGELFF
TRBV5-1	16	TRBJ2-5	NA	TRBD1	TGCGCCAGCAGCTTGGGCCACGGGACAGGGCCAATTTTTCAGTACTTC	CASSLGHGTGPIFQYF
TRBV4-1	17	TRBJ1-6	few	TRBD1	TGCGCCAGCAGCCGCATGGGACAGCTTAATTATAATTCACCCCTCCACTTT	CASSRMGQLNYNSPLHF
TRBV10-3	15	TRBJ2-5	few	NA	TGTGCCATCAGTGGGGGAGAACAGTACCAAGAGACCCAGTACTTC	CAISGGEQYQETQYF
TRBV29-1	14	TRBJ2-7	once	NA	TGCAGCACTGCCGGCACAGGGATAGAAGGCGAGCAGTACTTC	CSTAGTGIEGEQYF
TRBV7-3	15	TRBJ2-1	NA	TRBD2	TGTGCCAGCAGCCCCGTTTTAGCGGGGGGAGATGAGCAGTTCTTC	CASSPVLAGGDEQFF
TRBV7-9	12	TRBJ2-5	many	NA	TGTGCCAGCAGCTTAACTCGGGAGACCCAGTACTTC	CASSLTRETQYF